A selection of T cell receptor beta chains follows, all from one sample in a study of a mutant IDH1 vaccine in newly diagnosed glioma. The assay was immunoSEQ multiplex PCR, and TCRdb's table has in-frame clones only and misses some. The sample has some 100,000 clones, roughly 85% seen once; the top ten hold approximately 7.4%. Material: PBMCs, obtained from a glioma patient treated with radiotherapy, temozolomide or both. The source of these receptors is a woman between 50 and 59 years old with glioma. Each CDR3 is given with its conserved first and last residue. A D gene is named only where the DNA matches it firmly. Some rows mark clone size as missing; the rest say once, few, many or name a class of expanded clone.

size: NA
J: TRBJ2-7
V: TRBV11-3
D: NA
DNA: TGTGCCAGCAGCCAACCCGGGGCGACCTACGAGCAGTACTTC
CDR3: CASSQPGATYEQYF

size: few
J: TRBJ1-1
V: TRBV5-1
D: TRBD1
DNA: TGCGCCAGCAGCTTTTTCACAGGGGGCACTGAAGCTTTCTTT
CDR3: CASSFFTGGTEAFF

size: NA
J: TRBJ2-5
V: TRBV5-1
D: TRBD1
DNA: TGCGCCAGCAGCTTGGGGGGGTCCGGGACAGTCCAAGAGACCCAGTACTTC
CDR3: CASSLGGSGTVQETQYF

size: NA
J: TRBJ1-2
V: TRBV5-1
D: TRBD1
DNA: TGCGCCAGCAGCCTACAGGGGGACGGCTACACCTTC
CDR3: CASSLQGDGYTF

size: few
J: TRBJ1-1
V: TRBV19
D: TRBD1
DNA: TGTGCCAGTAGGGTAACAGGGGGGAACACTGAAGCTTTCTTT
CDR3: CASRVTGGNTEAFF

size: NA
J: TRBJ2-3
V: TRBV5-1
D: NA
DNA: TGCGCCAGCAGCTTGACGGGTGCAGATACGCAGTATTTT
CDR3: CASSLTGADTQYF

size: few
J: TRBJ1-1
V: TRBV4-2
D: NA
DNA: TGTGCCAGCAGCCAAGATTTGGGGGGCACTGAAGCTTTCTTT
CDR3: CASSQDLGGTEAFF

size: NA
J: TRBJ1-3
V: TRBV9
D: TRBD1
DNA: TGTGCCAGCAGCGTCGACAGGGGGGCGGCTGGAAACACCATATATTTT
CDR3: CASSVDRGAAGNTIYF

size: NA
J: TRBJ2-5
V: TRBV14
D: TRBD2
DNA: TGTGCCAGCAGCCAAGATCCCTCTAGCGGGGGTTGGGAGACCCAGTACTTC
CDR3: CASSQDPSSGGWETQYF

size: NA
J: TRBJ1-1
V: TRBV2
D: NA
DNA: TGTGCCAGCAGTGAAGGCTTGAACACTGAAGCTTTCTTT
CDR3: CASSEGLNTEAFF

size: NA
J: TRBJ2-7
V: TRBV7-9
D: NA
DNA: TGTGCCAGCAGCCTTACAAGGGAAGGTTGGCAGTACTTC
CDR3: CASSLTREGWQYF

size: NA
J: TRBJ2-1
V: TRBV5-1
D: NA
DNA: TGCGCCAGCAGCTTGACTCAGAATGAGCAGTTCTTC
CDR3: CASSLTQNEQFF

size: NA
J: TRBJ1-1
V: TRBV7-3
D: NA
DNA: TGTGCCAGCAGCCCGCGGGGTGGTGGCACTGAAGCTTTCTTT
CDR3: CASSPRGGGTEAFF

size: few
J: TRBJ1-1
V: TRBV7-6
D: NA
DNA: TGTGCCAGCAGCTTAAAGGGTGAACTGAACACTGAAGCTTTCTTT
CDR3: CASSLKGELNTEAFF

size: NA
J: TRBJ2-7
V: TRBV9
D: TRBD2
DNA: TGTGCCAGCAGCGCCACCCCGGGGGGGCTCTTGTACTTC
CDR3: CASSATPGGLLYF